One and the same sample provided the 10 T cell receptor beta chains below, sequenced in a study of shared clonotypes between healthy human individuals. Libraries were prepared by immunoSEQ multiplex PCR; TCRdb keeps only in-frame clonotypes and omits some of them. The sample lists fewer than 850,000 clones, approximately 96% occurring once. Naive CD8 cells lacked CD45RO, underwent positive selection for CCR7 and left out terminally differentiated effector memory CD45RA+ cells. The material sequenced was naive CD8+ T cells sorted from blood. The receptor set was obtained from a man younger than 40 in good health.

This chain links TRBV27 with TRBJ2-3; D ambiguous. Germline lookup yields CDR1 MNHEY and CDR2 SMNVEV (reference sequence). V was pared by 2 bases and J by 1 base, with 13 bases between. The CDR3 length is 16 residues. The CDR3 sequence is CASSLHPTYRTDTQYF. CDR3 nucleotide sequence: TGTGCCAGCAGTTTACACCCTACATACCGCACAGATACGCAGTATTTT.

The CDR3 coding sequence is TGTGCCAGCAGCTATTTTAGCGGGACCCTTACCTACAATGAGCAGTTCTTC. Translated, it gives CASSYFSGTLTYNEQFF. The J gene is TRBJ2-1, the V gene TRBV7-9; 8 bases are shared with TRBD2. CDR1 and CDR2 (germline): SEHNR, FQNEAQ (reference sequence). V shed 4 bases, J shed 2 bases, and the junction held 10 bases outside the gene matches. The CDR3 runs to 17 residues.

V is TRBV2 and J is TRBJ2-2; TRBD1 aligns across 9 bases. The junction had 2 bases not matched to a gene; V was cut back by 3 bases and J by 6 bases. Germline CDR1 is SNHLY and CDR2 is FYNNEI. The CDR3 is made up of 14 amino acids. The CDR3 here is CASSDRDRAGELFF. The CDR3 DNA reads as TGTGCCAGCAGTGACCGGGACAGGGCCGGGGAGCTGTTTTTT.

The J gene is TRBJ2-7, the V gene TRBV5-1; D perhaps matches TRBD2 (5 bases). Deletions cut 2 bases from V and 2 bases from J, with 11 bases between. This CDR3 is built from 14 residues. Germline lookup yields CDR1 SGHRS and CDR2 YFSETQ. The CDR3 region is CASSLSPGTYEQYF. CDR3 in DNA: TGCGCCAGCAGCTTATCTCCGGGGACCTACGAGCAGTACTTC.

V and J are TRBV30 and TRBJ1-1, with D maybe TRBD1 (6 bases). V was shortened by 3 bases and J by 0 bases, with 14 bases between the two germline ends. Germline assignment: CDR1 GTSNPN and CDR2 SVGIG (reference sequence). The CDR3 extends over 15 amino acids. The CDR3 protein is CAWRSPGHLNTEAFF. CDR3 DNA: TGTGCCTGGAGATCACCGGGACACCTGAACACTGAAGCTTTCTTT.

The CDR3 DNA sequence: TGTGCCAGCAGGGAGGGGACAGGGAATTCCTACGAGCAGTACTTC. Its protein product is CASREGTGNSYEQYF. The chain carries TRBV2 and TRBJ2-7, with 9 bases matching TRBD1. This CDR3 is built from 15 residues. J gave up 1 base and V 6 bases, and 7 bases lay outside the gene matches. The germline CDR1 and CDR2 sequences are SNHLY and FYNNEI.

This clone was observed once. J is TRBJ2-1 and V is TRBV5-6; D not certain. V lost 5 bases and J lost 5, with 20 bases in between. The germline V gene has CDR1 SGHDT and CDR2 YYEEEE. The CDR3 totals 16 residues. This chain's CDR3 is CASSGGIRTAHNEQFF. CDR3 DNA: TGTGCCAGCAGTGGCGGCATCCGGACCGCCCACAATGAGCAGTTCTTC.

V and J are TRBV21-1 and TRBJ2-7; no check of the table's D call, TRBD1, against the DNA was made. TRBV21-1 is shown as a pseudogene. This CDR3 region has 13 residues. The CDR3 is CASTRQPTYEQYF. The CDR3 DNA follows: TGTGCCAGCACCAGACAACCCACCTACGAGCAGTACTTC.

CDR3 in amino acids: CASSGLASLDTDTQYF. The CDR3 bases are TGTGCCAGCAGTGGTTTAGCGAGTCTTGACACAGATACGCAGTATTTT. This chain links TRBV6-1 with TRBJ2-3; D perhaps matches TRBD2 (5 bases). V was pared by 4 bases and J by 2 bases, with 16 bases between. The germline V gene has CDR1 MNHNS and CDR2 SASEGT. This CDR3 has 16 amino acids.

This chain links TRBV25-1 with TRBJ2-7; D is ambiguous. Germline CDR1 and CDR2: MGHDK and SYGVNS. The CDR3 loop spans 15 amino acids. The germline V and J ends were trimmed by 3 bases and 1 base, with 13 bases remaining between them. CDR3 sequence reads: CASSDLQGSSYEQYF. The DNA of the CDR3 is TGTGCCAGCAGTGACCTCCAAGGGTCTTCCTACGAGCAGTACTTC.